Listed below are T cell receptor beta chains from one sample, sequenced in a study of blood T cell repertoires in COVID-19. Assay used: immunoSEQ multiplex PCR; TCRdb lists only in-frame clones, some missing. Of 200,000 or so clones listed, roughly 80% are singletons. Sequencing input: peripheral blood. These receptors originate from a woman of 80 years or more with COVID-19, enrolled during active disease. The CDR3 runs from the conserved cysteine through the conserved F or W. The D gene is left open where the match is weak. Clone size is stated in some rows and not others, as once, few, many or a class when expanded.

j_gene | v_gene | d_gene | abundance | CDR3nt | CDR3aa
TRBJ2-3 | TRBV9 | TRBD2 | . | TGTGCCAGCAGCAAGGGGACTAGCGGGTTCACAGATACGCAGTATTTT | CASSKGTSGFTDTQYF
TRBJ1-1 | TRBV5-1 | . | . | TGCGCCAGCAGCTTACGATGGCGGCGAACTGAAGCTTTCTTT | CASSLRWRRTEAFF
TRBJ1-2 | TRBV30 | TRBD1 | once | TGTGCCTGGAGTTATGTCGGGGACAGCCCCGGTGGCTACACCTTC | CAWSYVGDSPGGYTF
TRBJ2-1 | TRBV2 | TRBD2 | . | TGTGCCAGCAGAAAACTAGCGGGGGACTACAATGAGCAGTTCTTC | CASRKLAGDYNEQFF
TRBJ2-5 | TRBV20-1 | . | . | TGCAGTGCTAGTCCACCCCGTGTGAGCGGGCTAGAGACCCAGTACTTC | CSASPPRVSGLETQYF
TRBJ2-6 | TRBV2 | TRBD2 | . | TGTGCCAGCAGTAACCCACACGGGACTAATTTCGTCCTGACTTTC | CASSNPHGTNFVLTF
TRBJ1-2 | TRBV13 | TRBD1 | . | TGTGCCAGCAGCTTGGACAGGTTCTATGGCTACACCTTC | CASSLDRFYGYTF
TRBJ1-2 | TRBV28 | . | . | TGTGCCAGCAGGTCCTCGGGACTCCTTGCCTATGGCTACACCTTC | CASRSSGLLAYGYTF
TRBJ1-1 | TRBV27 | . | . | TGTGCCAGCCCTGGCAGGGGCGTGGACACTGAAGCTTTCTTT | CASPGRGVDTEAFF
TRBJ2-7 | TRBV7-9 | . | . | TGTGCCAGCAGCTTCGGGGACAACTACGAGCAGTACTTC | CASSFGDNYEQYF
TRBJ2-4 | TRBV7-9 | . | . | TGTGCCAGCACCCCCTCAGTGATAACCTCCGTAGCCAAAAACATTCAGTACTTC | CASTPSVITSVAKNIQYF
TRBJ1-1 | TRBV2 | . | . | TGTGCCAGCAGTGACAGGGGATACACTGAAGCTTTCTTT | CASSDRGYTEAFF
TRBJ2-1 | TRBV5-1 | TRBD2 | . | TGCGCCAGCAGCTTTTCCTCAAGCGGGAGTTCCTACAATGAGCAGTTCTTC | CASSFSSSGSSYNEQFF
TRBJ2-3 | TRBV19 | TRBD2 | . | TGTGCTATAGCGGGGGCCAACACAGATACGCAGTATTTT | CAIAGANTDTQYF
TRBJ1-4 | TRBV28 | . | . | TGTGCCAGCAGTTTACCCCGGGGTGCTAATGAAAAACTGTTTTTT | CASSLPRGANEKLFF
TRBJ2-7 | TRBV10-3 | TRBD2 | . | TGTGCCATCAGTGAGTATGGTAGCGGGAGGCGGGCCTACGAGCAGTACTTC | CAISEYGSGRRAYEQYF
TRBJ1-4 | TRBV12-5 | TRBD1 | . | TGTGCTAGTGGTTTGCGGCGGGCAGGGGGCGTCTGGCCAACTAATGAAAAACTGTTTTTT | CASGLRRAGGVWPTNEKLFF
TRBJ1-3 | TRBV27 | . | . | TGTGCCAGCAGTTCATTCCCACTCTGGAGGGGAAACACCATATATTTT | CASSSFPLWRGNTIYF
TRBJ1-5 | TRBV12-3/TRBV12-4 | . | few | TGTGCCAGCAGTCTCGGGAGACATCAGCCCCAGCATTTT | CASSLGRHQPQHF
TRBJ2-1 | TRBV7-9 | . | . | TGTGCCAGCAGCCAAGGATTTTTGGGCAGGGACTACAATGAGCAGTTCTTC | CASSQGFLGRDYNEQFF
TRBJ1-4 | TRBV24-1 | . | . | TGTGCCACCAGTCCAGGGGATGAAAAACTGTTTTTT | CATSPGDEKLFF
TRBJ1-6 | TRBV6-5 | . | once | TGTGCCAGCAGTTCTTTCGGGACTATCCTTAATTCACCCCTCCACTTT | CASSSFGTILNSPLHF
TRBJ1-1 | TRBV19 | TRBD1 | . | TGTGCCAGTAGTCATCCGGGACAGGTCTTAGGTACTGAAGCTTTCTTT | CASSHPGQVLGTEAFF
TRBJ1-2 | TRBV5-4 | . | . | TGTGCCAGCAGCCTCTTATCGGATGGCTACACCTTC | CASSLLSDGYTF
TRBJ1-4 | TRBV3-1/TRBV3-2 | . | . | TGTGCCAGCAGCCAACCGGGATCGGTGGAAAAACTGTTTTTT | CASSQPGSVEKLFF
TRBJ2-1 | TRBV4-3 | . | . | TGCGCCAGCAGCCAAGGACCAGGGATCGATGAGCAGTTCTTC | CASSQGPGIDEQFF
TRBJ1-3 | TRBV13 | . | . | TGTGCCAGCAGCTTAGGCCTCGCGGTGGGAAACACCATATATTTT | CASSLGLAVGNTIYF
TRBJ1-1 | TRBV7-9 | . | . | TGTGCCAGCAGCTCCCGGCCGGGGGTGGACACTGAAGCTTTCTTT | CASSSRPGVDTEAFF
TRBJ2-3 | TRBV28 | TRBD2 | . | TGTGCCAGCACCGCACTAGCGGGCCACACAGATACGCAGTATTTT | CASTALAGHTDTQYF
TRBJ2-1 | TRBV5-1 | TRBD2 | . | TGCGCCAGCAGCTTGTCGTATGGCGGGGGGCAAAACAATGAGCAGTTCTTC | CASSLSYGGGQNNEQFF
TRBJ2-3 | TRBV5-1 | . | . | TGCGCCAGCAGCTTGGAGGCTAGCGCGCTCGATACGCAGTATTTT | CASSLEASALDTQYF
TRBJ2-3 | TRBV18 | . | . | TGTGCCAGCTCCGAGGCGACAGATACGCAGTATTTT | CASSEATDTQYF
TRBJ2-7 | TRBV6-5 | . | . | TGTGCCAGCAGTTCCGCGGAACGTCCATACGAGCAGTACTTC | CASSSAERPYEQYF
TRBJ2-7 | TRBV23-1 | . | . | TGCGCCAGCCCGAATCGGGCAGGGGATTTCTCCTACGAGCAGTACTTC | CASPNRAGDFSYEQYF
TRBJ2-7 | TRBV5-1 | TRBD2 | . | TGCGCCAGCAATTCGGGGACTAGCGGGTCCTACGAGCAGTACTTC | CASNSGTSGSYEQYF
TRBJ1-1 | TRBV25-1 | . | . | TGTGCCAGCAGTACGGGAGGTTTCTTGGCTTTCTTT | CASSTGGFLAFF
TRBJ2-1 | TRBV2 | . | once | TGTGCCAGCATGAGGGCTCCGGCGAGCTCCTACAATGAGCAGTTCTTC | CASMRAPASSYNEQFF
TRBJ1-6 | TRBV7-2 | TRBD1 | . | TGTGCCAGCAGCCATGGGGACAGGTTAAATTCACCCCTCCACTTT | CASSHGDRLNSPLHF
TRBJ1-1 | TRBV6-5 | . | . | TGTGCCAGCACCCCTGTGCAGGGTGGGACTGAAGCTTTCTTT | CASTPVQGGTEAFF
TRBJ1-2 | TRBV10-3 | TRBD1 | once | TGTGCCATCAATAGACAGGGCGACTATGGCTACACCTTC | CAINRQGDYGYTF
TRBJ1-2 | TRBV5-1 | TRBD1 | . | TGCGCCAGCAGCTTGGCCGCAGTTTGGACAGGGGTGAGCTATGGCTACACCTTC | CASSLAAVWTGVSYGYTF
TRBJ1-6 | TRBV4-1 | . | . | TGCGCCAGCAGCCTGAGGGACACCCAATTTTCACCCCTCCACTTT | CASSLRDTQFSPLHF
TRBJ2-7 | TRBV5-6 | TRBD2 | . | TGTGCCAGCAGCCTGATGTTCAGCGGGGGGTTTCGGGAGCAGTACTTC | CASSLMFSGGFREQYF
TRBJ1-2 | TRBV19 | . | . | TGTGCCAGTAGTATTTTCAGGAGGGATGGCTACACCTTC | CASSIFRRDGYTF
TRBJ2-3 | TRBV5-1 | TRBD1 | once | TGCGCCAGCAGCTTGGGACAGGGGGCCGCAGATACGCAGTATTTT | CASSLGQGAADTQYF
TRBJ1-3 | TRBV9 | TRBD1 | few | TGTGCCAGCAGCGTACTCGACAGGGGGTCTTGGAACACCATATATTTT | CASSVLDRGSWNTIYF
TRBJ2-5 | TRBV7-2 | TRBD2 | . | TGTGCCAGCAGCTTAGTACTAGCGGGGGAAGAGACCCAGTACTTC | CASSLVLAGEETQYF
TRBJ2-3 | TRBV6-1 | . | . | TGTGCCAGCAGTGATCCGGGGGGCCTGACAGATACGCAGTATTTT | CASSDPGGLTDTQYF